The text below deals with one T cell receptor (beta chain). Germline lookup yields CDR1 MGHRA and CDR2 YSYEKL. The CDR3 contains 16 residues. The V gene lost 2 bases and the J gene lost 0 bases, with 10 bases spanning the gap. This table comes from immunoSEQ multiplex PCR, and its TCRdb copy is limited to in-frame clones, with some not included. This table has 120,000 or so clones, more than 75% appearing once. This record comes from a study of control samples from healthy donors and cancer patients. The chain joins TRBV4-1 to TRBJ1-4; D unresolved. The TCR originated in a man aged 55 to 70 in good health. The sequenced material came from blood. The CDR3 nucleotides read TGCGCCAGCAGCCAAACTCCAACGGCAACTAATGAAAAACTGTTTTTT. It is translated as CASSQTPTATNEKLFF.